This paragraph covers one T cell receptor (beta chain) sequence. Its antigen remains unidentified. Data came from immunoSEQ multiplex PCR; TCRdb stores just in-frame clones and leaves some out. Found here are over 110,000 clones, about nine tenths of them singletons; the top ten hold around 1.7%. The entry originates in a study of T cell responses to AZD1222 COVID-19 vaccine. Study overall: Pooled together were second doses at about 4 or about 12 weeks.

Points from the study as a whole: White British donors predominated, females outnumbered males, and clonal diversity was possibly underestimated. The study sampled repertoires only after the peak T cell response. Baseline seropositivity characterized only 5 to 7 AZD1222 recipients.

Trimming removed 5 bases from V and 1 base from J, with 23 bases in between. The CDR3 length is 18 residues. Looked up from germline, CDR1 is MDHEN and CDR2 is SYDVKM. This receptor was identified in an adult in good health. The sequences come from peripheral blood, collected on day 0 of AZD1222 vaccination. The chain recombines TRBV28 with TRBJ1-1, with no clear D. The DNA for the CDR3 is TGTGCCAGCAGTCCCCCTAAAACAGCGCCGTTTAGGAACACTGAAGCTTTCTTT. Protein: CASSPPKTAPFRNTEAFF.